This T cell receptor beta chain originates from a study of regulatory T cells in long-lasting Graves disease. Time point here: newly diagnosed GD, antithyroid drugs for less than 3 months. Extracted PBMC RNA gave rise to the TCR library. This clonotype was counted at least ten times. The V gene end was trimmed by 4 bases and the J gene end by 7 bases; junction bases not matched to a gene: 3. This CDR3 spans 12 amino acids. Germline assignment: CDR1 SGHRS and CDR2 YFSETQ. HTBI primers from iRepertoire and Arm-PCR of CDR3 regions yielded the TCR beta libraries. In the original processing: Samples revealed about 63 TRBV and 14 TRBJ segments. Using its own MiXCR run on the multiplex PCR reads, TCRdb lists one record per CDR3 protein. The V and J calls here are based on TCRdb, not the publication. The sample has over 500,000 distinct CDR3 sequences; roughly 15% are singletons. These data were also reused for a study on T cells in Graves' hyperthyroidism and ophthalmopathy. Turning to that study: Patients showing uncontrolled infection, other autoimmune disease, pregnancy or lactation were ineligible. The HTBI set primed first-round TCR CDR3 RT-PCR.

The origin of this receptor is a woman aged 25 to 39 with Graves disease. The sequencing used peripheral blood mononuclear cells (PBMCs), collected at new diagnosis, from a patient treated with antithyroid drugs. The chain joins TRBV5-1 to TRBJ1-2; 8 bases are a match to TRBD1. The CDR3 is CASSPTGAGYTF. The CDR3, as DNA: TGCGCCAGCAGCCCGACAGGGGCTGGCTACACCTTC.